These T cell receptor beta chains were read from a single sample in a study of cytomegalovirus exposure and HLA in healthy donors. Sequencing was performed with immunoSEQ multiplex PCR; in TCRdb, only in-frame clones are kept and a portion is missing. The data hold approximately 180,000 clones, with 75% to 85% observed a single time. What was sequenced was PBMCs. These receptors were obtained from a woman between 18 and 29 years old in good health and CMV-seropositive. CDR3s include the opening cysteine and the closing phenylalanine or tryptophan. The order of the fields is V gene, clone size, J gene, D gene, CDR3 protein, CDR3 DNA. D genes are given only for firm matches. Size values are once, few and many counts, or a class for expanded clones, and some rows have none.

>TRBV14|-|TRBJ2-3|-
CASSRGDRHGTDTQYF
TGTGCCAGCAGCCGCGGGGACCGGCATGGAACAGATACGCAGTATTTT
>TRBV7-3|-|TRBJ2-3|TRBD2
CASSLTAGEDTQYF
TGTGCCAGCAGCTTAACAGCGGGGGAGGATACGCAGTATTTT
>TRBV18|-|TRBJ1-2|TRBD1
CASSPLNGQGNYGYTF
TGTGCCAGCTCACCACTAAACGGACAGGGGAACTATGGCTACACCTTC
>TRBV9|-|TRBJ2-7|TRBD2
CASSDGTSGLEQYF
TGTGCCAGCAGCGACGGGACTAGTGGCCTCGAGCAGTACTTC
>TRBV7-2|-|TRBJ1-3|-
CASSRTAEGGYGNTIYF
TGTGCCAGCAGCCGAACGGCTGAAGGGGGATATGGAAACACCATATATTTT
>TRBV4-3|-|TRBJ1-2|TRBD1
CASSPGQGLNYGYTF
TGCGCCAGCAGCCCCGGACAGGGCTTAAACTATGGCTACACCTTC
>TRBV27|-|TRBJ1-1|-
CASSPILTGAVNTEAFF
TGTGCCAGCAGTCCGATCCTGACAGGAGCAGTGAACACTGAAGCTTTCTTT
>TRBV9|-|TRBJ2-7|-
CASSVGAEKEYEQYF
TGTGCCAGCAGCGTTGGGGCCGAAAAGGAGTACGAGCAGTACTTC
>TRBV30|-|TRBJ2-7|-
CAWKPGAYEQYF
TGTGCCTGGAAGCCGGGAGCCTACGAGCAGTACTTC
>TRBV25-1|few|TRBJ2-3|TRBD1
CASSEGQGATDTQYF
TGTGCCAGCAGTGAGGGACAGGGGGCCACAGATACGCAGTATTTT
>TRBV5-1|few|TRBJ2-7|-
CASSLGVRNEQYF
TGCGCCAGCAGCTTAGGGGTGCGGAACGAGCAGTACTTC
>TRBV2|-|TRBJ2-2|-
CASSVTGEGPGELFF
TGTGCCAGCAGTGTTACGGGGGAAGGCCCCGGGGAGCTGTTTTTT
>TRBV6-1|-|TRBJ2-7|TRBD1
CASRAGTASSYEQYF
TGTGCCAGCAGGGCCGGGACAGCGAGCTCCTACGAGCAGTACTTC
>TRBV6-1|few|TRBJ2-3|TRBD1
CASSEGTATDTQYF
TGTGCCAGCAGTGAGGGGACAGCCACAGATACGCAGTATTTT
>TRBV15|-|TRBJ2-3|-
CATSRDSFDLQDGSSTDTQYF
TGTGCCACCAGCAGAGACTCCTTTGATTTACAGGACGGCTCTAGCACAGATACGCAGTATTTT
>TRBV30|-|TRBJ1-1|-
CAWTTSSEAFF
TGTGCCTGGACCACATCGTCTGAAGCTTTCTTT